This TCR beta chain was documented in a study of CD8 T cells in Susac syndrome. Across the whole study: Patients with Susac syndrome were therapy-naive, on corticosteroids, or on intravenous immunoglobulin alone at the time that blood was drawn.

RNA totalling about 0.45 to 1 ug underwent reverse transcription with random hexamers. By means of immunoSEQ multiplex PCR, TCR beta CDR3 spanning 54 Vbeta and 13 Jbeta underwent amplification. One entry per CDR3 protein, called by TCRdb with MiXCR from the immunoSEQ multiplex PCR reads. The data contain about 100,000 distinct CDR3 sequences, 95% of them singletons. CDR1 is DFQATT, CDR2 SNEGSKA, per germline (reference sequence). This CDR3 is built from 13 residues. Trimming left V 6 bases short and J 2 bases short, with 12 bases between. What was sequenced was CD8+ T cells from PBMCs. The source is a human donor with Susac syndrome. V is TRBV20-1 and J is TRBJ2-3, with D tentatively TRBD2 (5 bases). The CDR3 nucleotides are TGCAGTGCGGGAGATACCAACACAGATACGCAGTATTTT. Translated, it gives CSAGDTNTDTQYF.